This TCR beta chain was found in a study of blood T cells in healthy people across ages. Findings and limits, study-wide: As age increased, TCR beta diversity per million T cells fell in a roughly linear fashion. Long-lived donors exceeded aged donors in naive CD4+ cells and diversity.

A J-beta primer mix and a sample-barcoded 5' primer were used in a second PCR of about 7 to 12 cycles. Tags on each cDNA molecule came from a template-switch adaptor with 12 random nucleotides. TCRdb passed the 5' RACE reads through MiXCR, listing each CDR3 protein once. The repertoire holds about 1.4 million distinct CDR3 sequences, roughly 59% seen once, with 6.5% to 8.5% in the top ten. This CDR3 has 13 amino acids. V lost 6 bases, J lost 2 bases, and 8 bases lay in between. The sample holds a few counts of this clonotype. Its cognate antigen is unknown. The chain carries TRBV12-3 or TRBV12-4 and TRBJ1-5; D remains ambiguous. Sequencing input: blood. The receptor was derived from a man in his late teens or twenties in good health. DNA for the CDR3: TGTGCCAGCAGCCCTAAGGGCAATCAGCCCCAGCATTTT. It translates to CASSPKGNQPQHF.